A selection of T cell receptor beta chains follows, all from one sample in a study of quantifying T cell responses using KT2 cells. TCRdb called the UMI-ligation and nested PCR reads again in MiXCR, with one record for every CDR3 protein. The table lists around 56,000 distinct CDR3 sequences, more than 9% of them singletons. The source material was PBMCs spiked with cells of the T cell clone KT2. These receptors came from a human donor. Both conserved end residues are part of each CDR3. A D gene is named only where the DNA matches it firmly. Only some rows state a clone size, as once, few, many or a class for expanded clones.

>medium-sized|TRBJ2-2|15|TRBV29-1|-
TGCAGCGTTGGCGGGTTTGTATCCGGCACCGGGGAGCTGTTTTTT
CSVGGFVSGTGELFF
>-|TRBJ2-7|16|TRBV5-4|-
TGTGCCAGCAGCTTACAGGACATCAACTACCACTACGAGCAGTACTTC
CASSLQDINYHYEQYF
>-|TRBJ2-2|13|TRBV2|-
TGTGCCAGCAGTGCTAGGAACACCGGGGAGCTGTTTTTT
CASSARNTGELFF
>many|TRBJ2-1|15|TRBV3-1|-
TGTGCCAGCAGCCAAGATGCAACAGGTGCCAATGAGCAGTTCTTC
CASSQDATGANEQFF
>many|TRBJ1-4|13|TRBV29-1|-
TGCAGCGTGGGACCCGCAACTAATGAAAAACTGTTTTTT
CSVGPATNEKLFF
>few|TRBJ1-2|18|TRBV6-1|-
TGTGCCAGCAGTGAAGCATCCACAGGGCCCATACCAAACTATGGCTACACCTTC
CASSEASTGPIPNYGYTF
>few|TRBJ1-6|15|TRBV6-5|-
TGTGCCAGCAGTTTGGACGGGGTCGACGGTTCACCCCTCCACTTT
CASSLDGVDGSPLHF
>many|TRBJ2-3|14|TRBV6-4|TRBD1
TGTGCCAGCAGCAACGACAGGGACACAGATACGCAGTATTTT
CASSNDRDTDTQYF
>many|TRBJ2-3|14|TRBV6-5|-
TGTGCCAGCACTCCGGGTTTTGGGGGGAGTACGCAGTATTTT
CASTPGFGGSTQYF
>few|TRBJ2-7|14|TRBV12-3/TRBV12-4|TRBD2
TGTGCCAGCAGTCCTAGCGGGAGAGTCTACGAGCAGTACTTC
CASSPSGRVYEQYF
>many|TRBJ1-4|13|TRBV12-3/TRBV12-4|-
TGTGCCAGCTCCCTGGACCAGAGGGAAAAACTGTTTTTT
CASSLDQREKLFF